These 15 T cell receptor beta chains were sequenced from one sample in a study of blood T cell repertoires in COVID-19. Assay: immunoSEQ multiplex PCR; the TCRdb copy retains only in-frame clones and omits some. The table has roughly 50,000 clones, about nine tenths seen once. Sequencing input: peripheral blood. The receptors originated from a man in his 70s with acute or convalescent COVID-19.

This clone turned up a few times. The chain couples TRBV9 to TRBJ1-6; D may be TRBD1 (6 bases). V lost 0 bases, J lost 8 bases, and 9 bases lay in between. Germline values: CDR1 SGDLS, CDR2 YYNGEE. The CDR3 length is 14 residues. The DNA of the CDR3 is TGTGCCAGCAGCGTAGGTGGACAGTATTCACCCCTCCACTTT. Translated, it gives CASSVGGQYSPLHF.

The genes are TRBV11-3 and TRBJ2-1; 9 positions agree with TRBD1. The V and J ends lost 5 bases and 7 bases, in that order; junction bases with no gene match: 9. CDR1 and CDR2 (germline): SGHNT, YENEEA. The CDR3 has 15 amino acids. CDR3 residues: CASSPPGQGRNEQFF. CDR3 coding DNA: TGTGCCAGCAGCCCGCCGGGACAGGGACGGAATGAGCAGTTCTTC.

The chain couples TRBV28 to TRBJ2-7; 12 nucleotides line up with TRBD1. This CDR3 comprises 15 residues. Germline V gene sequence: CDR1 MDHEN, CDR2 SYDVKM. J lost 5 bases, V lost 7 bases, and 9 bases had no gene match. CDR3 amino acids: CASTPWDRGRDEQYF. The DNA of the CDR3 is TGTGCCAGCACCCCTTGGGACAGGGGGCGCGACGAGCAGTACTTC.

This clone has only a few counts. The chain carries TRBV7-3 and TRBJ1-6; D perhaps matches TRBD1 (5 bases). V lost 6 bases, J lost 7 bases, and 16 bases lay in between. The germline V gene has CDR1 SGHTA and CDR2 FQGTGA. This CDR3 is 15 amino acids long. CDR3 residues: CASSFLGAGNSPLHF. CDR3 bases: TGTGCCAGCAGTTTCCTAGGGGCAGGAAATTCACCCCTCCACTTT.

V is TRBV5-1 and J is TRBJ2-3, with 13 bases that match TRBD2. This CDR3 contains 18 residues. Germline CDR1 SGHRS, CDR2 YFSETQ. Trimming removed 3 bases from V and 0 bases from J; junction bases left unmatched: 7. Here the CDR3 DNA reads TGCGCCAGCAGCTCGGGACTAGCGGGGAGCTCTAGCACAGATACGCAGTATTTT. This codes for CASSSGLAGSSSTDTQYF.

CDR3 DNA: TGTGCCAGCAGCTGGCGGAAGGAGGCTAACTATGGCTACACCTTC. It codes for CASSWRKEANYGYTF. This sequence joins TRBV7-9 and TRBJ1-2; D is undetermined. Per the germline V gene, CDR1 is SEHNR and CDR2 is FQNEAQ (reference sequence). This CDR3 has 15 amino acids. Trimming shortened V by 4 bases and J by 0 bases, and 12 bases separated the two germline ends.

This chain uses TRBV7-9 with TRBJ1-2; TRBD1 aligns across 10 bases. Trimming removed 5 bases from V and 6 bases from J; junction bases left unmatched: 9. The CDR3 has 15 residues. Looked up from germline, CDR1 is SEHNR and CDR2 is FQNEAQ (reference sequence). CDR3 residues: CASSTTGTGVDGYTF. The CDR3 coding sequence is TGTGCCAGCAGCACGACCGGGACAGGGGTAGATGGCTACACCTTC.

The CDR3 reads CASTGTPTLDSPLHF. CDR3 in DNA: TGTGCCAGCACTGGGACACCCACGCTCGATTCACCCCTCCACTTT. V and J are TRBV28 and TRBJ1-6; D might be TRBD1 (6 bases). Germline values: CDR1 MDHEN, CDR2 SYDVKM. This CDR3 has 15 amino acids. The V end lost 7 bases, the J end lost 8 bases, and 18 bases lay between the germline ends.

The V call is TRBV7-9, the J call TRBJ2-7; D ambiguous. Germline V gene data show CDR1 as SEHNR and CDR2 as FQNEAQ (reference sequence). Trimming stripped 5 bases from V and 3 bases from J, with 8 bases between. The CDR3 runs 12 residues. CDR3 loop: CASSLKNYEQYF. The DNA for the CDR3 is TGTGCCAGCAGCCTAAAGAACTACGAGCAGTACTTC. Variable domain in full (rest from reference TRBV7-9 and TRBJ2-7): DTGVSQNPRHKITKRGQNVTFRCDPISEHNRLYWYRQTLGQGPEFLTYFQNEAQLEKSRLLSDRFSAERPKGSFSTLEIQRTEQGDSAMYLCASSLKNYEQYFGPGTRLTVT.

The chain recombines TRBV15 with TRBJ1-4; perhaps TRBD1 as D (6 bases). V dropped 3 bases and J dropped 5 bases, with 13 bases sitting between them. The CDR3 length is 15 residues. Germline V CDR1 and CDR2: LNHNV, YYDKDF (reference sequence). The CDR3 DNA sequence: TGTGCCACCAGCAGGGAGACAGGAAAAAATGAAAAACTGTTTTTT. Translation: CATSRETGKNEKLFF.

The V and J genes are TRBV11-2 and TRBJ1-4, with D maybe TRBD1 (5 bases). Germline V gene data show CDR1 as SGHAT and CDR2 as FQNNGV. The CDR3 covers 16 residues. Trimming stripped 1 base from V and 8 bases from J, with 17 bases between. CDR3 in DNA: TGTGCCAGCAGCTTAGTGGGGGGACTAATGAAGGAAAAACTGTTTTTT. Residues: CASSLVGGLMKEKLFF. The full variable domain, completed using reference TRBV11-2 and TRBJ1-4, is EAGVAQSPRYKIIEKRQSVAFWCNPISGHATLYWYQQILGQGPKLLIQFQNNGVVDDSQLPKDRFSAERLKGVDSTLKIQPAKLEDSAVYLCASSLVGGLMKEKLFFGSGTQLSVL.

J is TRBJ2-7 and V is TRBV6-5, with TRBD1 matching over 7 bases. V lost 2 bases, J lost 0 bases, and 4 bases stayed unmatched. This CDR3 contains 15 residues. Germline V gene data show CDR1 as MNHEY and CDR2 as SVGAGI. CDR3 nucleotides: TGTGCCAGCAGTTACAGGGACAGAGGCTCCTACGAGCAGTACTTC. As protein: CASSYRDRGSYEQYF.

The rearrangement joins TRBV12-3 or TRBV12-4 to TRBJ1-1, with D hard to call. The CDR3 extends over 13 amino acids. The V and J ends lost 8 bases and 0 bases respectively, with 10 bases between them. The CDR3 loop is CASWGEVNTEAFF. The CDR3 bases are TGTGCCAGCTGGGGAGAGGTGAACACTGAAGCTTTCTTT.

CDR3 bases: TGTGCCAGCAGTCGTGGGCCTGAAGCTTTCTTT. Amino acids: CASSRGPEAFF. The chain joins TRBV6-5 to TRBJ1-1; no clear D gene. The CDR3 spans 11 residues. V lost 5 bases and J lost 6, with 7 bases in between. Germline V gene sequence: CDR1 MNHEY, CDR2 SVGAGI.

The chain is built from TRBV18 and TRBJ1-4; D gene uncertain. CDR3 length: 15 amino acids. Between the trimmed V and J ends, which lost 3 bases and 0 bases, there was a span of 8 bases. Germline V gene data show CDR1 as KGHSH and CDR2 as LQKENI. CDR3 nucleotides: TGTGCCAGCTCACCCTTGAGGGCAACTAATGAAAAACTGTTTTTT. Protein product: CASSPLRATNEKLFF.